This passage covers 32 T cell receptor beta chains from one sample sequenced in a study of ipilimumab plus nivolumab after autologous stem cell transplantation. Some clones are missing from TCRdb's copy, which holds only in-frame ones; the method was immunoSEQ multiplex PCR. The data show some 87,000 clones, 75% to 85% seen once. The source material was PBMCs, sampled in a trial of ipilimumab plus nivolumab as post-transplant consolidation. The receptors shown here come from a male donor with diffuse large B-cell lymphoma.

The genes are TRBV27 and TRBJ1-4, with 10 bases lining up with TRBD1. Trimming cost V 6 bases and J 2 bases; bases outside gene matches: 6. The CDR3 length is 16 residues. Germline V gene sequence: CDR1 MNHEY, CDR2 SMNVEV (reference sequence). The CDR3, as DNA: TGTGCCAGCAGCCGGGACAGGGGAGGGACTAATGAAAAACTGTTTTTT. It specifies CASSRDRGGTNEKLFF.

V is TRBV5-1 and J is TRBJ2-7; unclear D gene. CDR1 is SGHRS, CDR2 YFSETQ, per germline. This CDR3 is built from 14 residues. Trimming cost V 2 bases and J 2 bases, with 11 bases left between them. The CDR3 bases are TGCGCCAGCAGCTTAGGTGGCGACCCCTACGAGCAGTACTTC. Translation gives CASSLGGDPYEQYF.

The gene calls are TRBV6-6 and TRBJ1-5; no firm D call. Germline V lookup: CDR1 MNHNY, CDR2 SVGAGI (reference sequence). The CDR3 consists of 16 residues. Trimming pared 4 bases from V and 0 bases from J, leaving 13 bases between. The CDR3 DNA reads as TGTGCCAGCAGTTCAGGCAGCCTTTATAGCAATCAGCCCCAGCATTTT. Protein product: CASSSGSLYSNQPQHF.

CDR3 amino acids: CASSPPGGNTEAFF. The DNA for the CDR3 is TGTGCCAGTAGTCCTCCAGGGGGCAACACTGAAGCTTTCTTT. V gene TRBV19 combines with J gene TRBJ1-1; TRBD1 aligns across 8 bases. There are 14 residues in the CDR3. With V trimmed by 5 bases and J by 2 bases, 4 bases remained unmatched. Germline values: CDR1 LNHDA, CDR2 SQIVND (reference sequence).

The CDR3 sequence: CAWSGGGANYEQYF. CDR3 nucleotides: TGTGCCTGGAGTGGAGGGGGCGCGAACTACGAGCAGTACTTC. This chain uses TRBV30 with TRBJ2-7; 7 bases agree with TRBD1. Germline lookup yields CDR1 GTSNPN and CDR2 SVGIG (reference sequence). CDR3 length: 14 amino acids. V dropped 1 base and J dropped 3; count of bases not matched to a gene: 6. Full variable domain (outside the CDR3, taken from reference TRBV30 and TRBJ2-7): SQTIHQWPATLVQPVGSPLSLECTVEGTSNPNLYWYRQAAGRGLQLLFYSVGIGQISSEVPQNLSASRPQDRQFILSSKKLLLSDSGFYLCAWSGGGANYEQYFGPGTRLTVT.

The J gene is TRBJ1-2, the V gene TRBV19; 8 bases agree with TRBD1. J was trimmed by 7 bases and V by 3 bases; bases with no gene match: 7. The germline CDR1 and CDR2 sequences are LNHDA and SQIVND (reference sequence). The CDR3 covers 14 residues. The DNA of the CDR3 is TGTGCCAGTAGTATGGGGGCAGGGGGCATTGGCTACACCTTC. Translating gives CASSMGAGGIGYTF.

This clone appeared a few times. The CDR3 nucleotides are TGTGCCAGCAGCGACCGGGAGAAGAGGGCTAGCGGGGTCACAGATACGCAGTATTTT. Translating gives CASSDREKRASGVTDTQYF. J is TRBJ2-3 and V is TRBV5-4, with 9 bases fitting TRBD2. Germline-derived CDR1 and CDR2 are SGHNT and YYREEE (reference sequence). Unmatched junction bases numbered 17, after V lost 4 bases and J lost 2 bases. The CDR3 is made up of 19 amino acids.

The V call is TRBV7-2, the J call TRBJ2-2; D not certain. Trimming cost V 1 base and J 6 bases, with 9 bases left between them. CDR1 and CDR2 (germline): SGHTA, FQGNSA. This CDR3 contains 14 residues. The CDR3 DNA is TGTGCCAGCAGCTTAGTATGGTCCTCCGGGGAGCTGTTTTTT. Amino acid sequence: CASSLVWSSGELFF.

The chain employs TRBV2 and TRBJ2-5, with D perhaps TRBD2 (7 bases). With 6 bases removed from V and 2 bases from J, the gap between germline ends came to 16 bases. Germline-derived CDR1 and CDR2 are SNHLY and FYNNEI. The CDR3 length is 15 residues. The CDR3 loop is CASSFTGGPQETQYF. CDR3 DNA: TGTGCCAGCAGCTTCACGGGGGGCCCTCAAGAGACCCAGTACTTC. The whole variable domain, remainder taken from reference TRBV2 and TRBJ2-5, is EPEVTQTPSHQVTQMGQEVILRCVPISNHLYFYWYRQILGQKVEFLVSFYNNEISEKSEIFDDQFSVERPDGSNFTLKIRSTKLEDSAMYFCASSFTGGPQETQYFGPGTRLLVL.

The chain employs TRBV19 and TRBJ2-1; 8 bases are a match to TRBD2. The length of the CDR3 is 19 residues. Trimming took 5 bases from V and 1 from J; bases not matched to a gene: 16. CDR1 and CDR2 (germline): LNHDA, SQIVND (reference sequence). The CDR3 nucleotides read TGTGCCAGTAGTGCGGGAGGACACGGCCAAAGGGAGTCCTACAATGAGCAGTTCTTC. This sequence encodes CASSAGGHGQRESYNEQFF.

The rearrangement uses TRBV29-1 and TRBJ2-7, with D tentatively TRBD1 or TRBD2 (5 bases each). Between the trimmed V and J ends, which lost 7 bases and 5 bases, there was a span of 21 bases. CDR1 is SQVTM and CDR2 is ANQGSEA in the germline V gene. The CDR3 covers 14 residues. The CDR3: CSAQRLGTSDEQYF. The CDR3 coding sequence is TGCAGCGCCCAACGGCTCGGGACCTCGGACGAGCAGTACTTC.

This clone was detected once. This chain joins TRBV5-4 and TRBJ2-5; 8 bases are shared with TRBD1. Gene TRBJ2-7 matches the end of the DNA better, so the J call may be wrong. Looked up from germline, CDR1 is SGHNT and CDR2 is YYREEE (reference sequence). This CDR3 contains 14 residues. Here the CDR3 reads CASSPQGAQTEQYF. The DNA for the CDR3 is TGTGCCAGCAGCCCTCAGGGGGCGCAAACCGAGCAGTACTTC.

This rearrangement joins TRBV11-2 to TRBJ2-1; tentative D call: TRBD2 (5 bases). The V gene's germline CDR1 is SGHAT and CDR2 FQNNGV. V was trimmed by 5 bases and J by 10 bases, leaving 21 bases between them. There are 15 residues in the CDR3. The CDR3 DNA follows: TGTGCCAGCAGCCCGGGCTGGCGGGCCCAAGGGGAGCAGTTCTTC. Its translation is CASSPGWRAQGEQFF.

The chain employs TRBV20-1 and TRBJ2-3; TRBD1 might be the D (5 bases). Trimming left V 5 bases short and J 11 bases short, with 14 bases between. Germline CDR1 is DFQATT and CDR2 is SNEGSKA (reference sequence). CDR3 length: 11 residues. Here the CDR3 reads CSAVVGEMQYF. The CDR3 coding sequence is TGCAGTGCTGTCGTAGGGGAAATGCAGTATTTT.

The chain has TRBV7-9 and TRBJ2-1, with a possible D match to TRBD2 (6 bases). Trimming took 1 base from V and 6 from J, leaving 19 bases between them. This CDR3 comprises 17 residues. Per germline, CDR1 SEHNR and CDR2 FQNEAQ (reference sequence). The CDR3 nucleotides read TGTGCCAGCAGCTTAGGGACGGGGGACTTGAAAACCAATGAGCAGTTCTTC. It yields the protein CASSLGTGDLKTNEQFF.

V gene TRBV27 combines with J gene TRBJ2-7, with D perhaps TRBD1 (6 bases). Germline V gives CDR1 MNHEY, CDR2 SMNVEV (reference sequence). This CDR3 is 13 amino acids long. Trimming removed 3 bases from V and 1 base from J, with 7 bases in between. The CDR3 nucleotides read TGTGCCAGCAGTTTCAGGGGTTCCTACGAGCAGTACTTC. It specifies CASSFRGSYEQYF.

The V gene is TRBV5-1, the J gene TRBJ2-1; 7 nucleotides align to TRBD1. V dropped 0 bases and J dropped 5; count of bases not matched to a gene: 2. The CDR3 consists of 14 residues. The germline gives CDR1 SGHRS, CDR2 YFSETQ. The CDR3 spells CASSLGDSNNEQFF. CDR3 DNA: TGCGCCAGCAGCTTGGGGGACAGCAACAATGAGCAGTTCTTC.

This clone was observed a few times. This chain links TRBV7-2 with TRBJ2-3; TRBD1 aligns across 12 bases. This CDR3 has 17 residues. The germline CDR1 and CDR2 sequences are SGHTA and FQGNSA. Trimming removed 1 base from V and 6 bases from J; junction bases left unmatched: 8. The CDR3 is CASSLVGQGAFLDTQYF. The CDR3 coding sequence is TGTGCCAGCAGCTTAGTGGGACAGGGGGCATTTTTGGATACGCAGTATTTT.

The chain recombines TRBV2 with TRBJ2-3; 8 bases match TRBD1. CDR1 is SNHLY, CDR2 FYNNEI, per germline. The CDR3 is 18 amino acids. Trimming cost V 8 bases and J 0 bases; bases outside gene matches: 16. The CDR3 DNA reads TGTGCCAGCTTCCCGGACAGGGCAAGAAGGATGAGCACAGATACGCAGTATTTT. Translating gives CASFPDRARRMSTDTQYF.

The chain carries TRBV18 and TRBJ2-7; D might be TRBD1 (6 bases). The length of the CDR3 is 15 residues. The ends were cut back, 2 bases at V and 1 base at J, with 12 bases in the middle. The germline CDR1 and CDR2 sequences are KGHSH and LQKENI. CDR3 residues: CASSPTDRNSYEQYF. The CDR3 nucleotides read TGTGCCAGCTCACCAACTGACAGGAATTCCTACGAGCAGTACTTC.

This clone appeared a single time. The chain recombines TRBV6-5 with TRBJ1-2; 8 nucleotides agree with TRBD1. Germline CDR1 and CDR2: MNHEY and SVGAGI. J was trimmed by 0 bases and V by 5 bases; bases with no gene match: 5. This CDR3 has 15 amino acids. The CDR3 region is CASSPGTGTNYGYTF. The CDR3, as DNA: TGTGCCAGCAGTCCCGGGACAGGTACTAACTATGGCTACACCTTC.

CDR3 sequence: CASKTGVGGYTF. CDR3 coding DNA: TGTGCCAGCAAGACAGGGGTTGGTGGCTACACCTTC. The chain employs TRBV5-6 and TRBJ1-2; the match to TRBD1 covers 8 bases. CDR3 size: 12 residues. V lost 6 bases to trimming and J lost 7 bases; unmatched junction nucleotides: 5. The germline CDR1 and CDR2 sequences are SGHDT and YYEEEE.

This clone was found a few times. V is TRBV30 and J is TRBJ2-5; D possibly corresponds to TRBD1 (6 bases). Looked up from germline, CDR1 is GTSNPN and CDR2 is SVGIG (reference sequence). Trimming removed 3 bases at V and 5 bases at J, with 22 bases between. This CDR3 spans 16 amino acids. CDR3 amino acids: CAWREPGWGLKETQYF. The CDR3 DNA reads as TGTGCCTGGAGAGAACCGGGGTGGGGGCTTAAGGAGACCCAGTACTTC.

This clone was found a few times. This chain uses TRBV5-1 with TRBJ2-5, with a possible D match to TRBD2 (6 bases). The CDR3 sequence is 13 residues long. The germline V gene encodes CDR1 SGHRS and CDR2 YFSETQ. V lost 5 bases to trimming and J lost 4 bases, with 12 bases between them. The CDR3 here is CASRRDSRETQYF. The CDR3 DNA follows: TGCGCCAGCAGAAGGGACTCTAGAGAGACCCAGTACTTC.

This clone was observed a few times. The V call is TRBV7-9, the J call TRBJ1-4, with a weak D call TRBD1 (6 bases). Germline V gene lookup returns CDR1 SEHNR and CDR2 FQNEAQ (reference sequence). Trimming left V 3 bases short and J 8 bases short, with 13 bases between. There are 14 residues in the CDR3. CDR3 region: CASSLGQGREKLFF. The CDR3 DNA follows: TGTGCCAGCAGCTTGGGTCAGGGGAGGGAAAAACTGTTTTTT.

The J gene is TRBJ1-4, the V gene TRBV19; 9 nucleotides match TRBD1. This CDR3 spans 15 amino acids. V lost 3 bases and J lost 8; bases outside the gene matches: 7. The germline gives CDR1 LNHDA, CDR2 SQIVND (reference sequence). The CDR3 bases are TGTGCCAGTAGTATCGGACAGGGGAGGACGGAAAAACTGTTTTTT. This encodes CASSIGQGRTEKLFF.

The chain uses TRBV27 and TRBJ2-5; possible D gene TRBD2, 6 bases. Trimming removed 5 bases from V and 4 bases from J, with 17 bases in between. This CDR3 has 15 residues. Germline V CDR1 and CDR2: MNHEY, SMNVEV (reference sequence). CDR3 DNA sequence: TGTGCCAGCAGTCCCTTCGGGGGTAGCGGAGAGACCCAGTACTTC. Protein product: CASSPFGGSGETQYF.

This chain connects TRBV10-3 to TRBJ1-5; D ambiguous. In germline, CDR1 is ENHRY, CDR2 SYGVKD. V lost 6 bases to trimming and J lost 4 bases, with 7 bases between them. The CDR3 contains 12 residues. The DNA of the CDR3 is TGTGCCATCAGCCAGTCTAATCAGCCCCAGCATTTT. Translation: CAISQSNQPQHF.

The CDR3 here is CASSLGGNTEAFF. Here the CDR3 DNA reads TGTGCCAGCAGCTTAGGAGGGAACACTGAAGCTTTCTTT. The V and J genes are TRBV11-3 and TRBJ1-1; no firm D call. Germline loops: CDR1 SGHNT, CDR2 YENEEA. V was cut by 1 base and J by 1 base, with 4 bases left in between. The CDR3 length is 13 residues.

V gene TRBV6-6 combines with J gene TRBJ2-5; 9 bases are shared with TRBD1. The CDR3 is 14 amino acids. From germline, CDR1 is MNHNY and CDR2 SVGAGI (reference sequence). Germline trimming cut 5 bases from V and 7 bases from J; bases unmatched to any gene: 8. DNA for the CDR3: TGTGCCAGCAGTCAAGGACAGGGGCGTGGGACCCAGTACTTC. Residues: CASSQGQGRGTQYF.

The sample holds a few counts of this clone. CDR3 bases: TGTGCCAGCAGCCAAGGGCCCGGGGGTACGAGTGAAGCTTTCTTT. Translating it yields CASSQGPGGTSEAFF. The chain recombines TRBV4-2 with TRBJ1-1, with D possibly being TRBD1 (5 bases). V dropped 1 base and J dropped 7 bases, with 16 bases sitting between them. This CDR3 region has 15 residues. Germline V CDR1 and CDR2: LGHNA, YNFKEQ.

This chain connects TRBV4-1 to TRBJ2-1; D gene ambiguous. The CDR3 is made up of 13 amino acids. CDR1 MGHRA and CDR2 YSYEKL come from the germline V gene. The V gene lost 4 bases and the J gene lost 10 bases, with 14 bases spanning the gap. The CDR3 nucleotides read TGCGCCAGCAGCCTAAACATTGATTCGGAGCAGTTCTTC. This codes for CASSLNIDSEQFF.